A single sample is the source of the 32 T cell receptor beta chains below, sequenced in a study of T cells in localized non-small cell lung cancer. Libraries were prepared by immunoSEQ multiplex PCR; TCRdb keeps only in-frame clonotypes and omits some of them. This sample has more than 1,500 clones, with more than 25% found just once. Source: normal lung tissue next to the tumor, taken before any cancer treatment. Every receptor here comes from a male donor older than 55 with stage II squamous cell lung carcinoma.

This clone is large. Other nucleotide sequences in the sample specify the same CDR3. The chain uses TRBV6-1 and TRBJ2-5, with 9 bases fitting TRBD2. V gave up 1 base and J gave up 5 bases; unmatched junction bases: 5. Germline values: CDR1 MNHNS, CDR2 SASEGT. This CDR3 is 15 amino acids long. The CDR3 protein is CASSEVALAGETQYF. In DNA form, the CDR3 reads TGTGCCAGCAGTGAAGTTGCTCTAGCGGGGGAGACCCAGTACTTC.

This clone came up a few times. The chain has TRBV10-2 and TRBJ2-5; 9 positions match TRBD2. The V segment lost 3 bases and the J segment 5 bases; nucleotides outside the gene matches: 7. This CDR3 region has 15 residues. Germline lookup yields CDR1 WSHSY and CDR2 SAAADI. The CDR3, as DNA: TGCGCCAGCAGTGAACGGAGCGGGGGGTTTGAGACCCAGTACTTC. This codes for CASSERSGGFETQYF.

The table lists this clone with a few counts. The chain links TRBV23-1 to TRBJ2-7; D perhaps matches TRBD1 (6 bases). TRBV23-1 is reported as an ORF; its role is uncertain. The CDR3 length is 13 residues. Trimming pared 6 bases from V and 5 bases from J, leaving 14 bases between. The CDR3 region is CASSLSGVNEQYF. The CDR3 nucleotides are TGCGCCAGCAGCTTGTCAGGGGTCAACGAGCAGTACTTC.

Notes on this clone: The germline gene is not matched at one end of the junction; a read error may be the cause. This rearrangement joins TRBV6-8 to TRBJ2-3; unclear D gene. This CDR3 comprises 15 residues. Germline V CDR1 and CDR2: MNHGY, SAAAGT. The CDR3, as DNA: TGTGCCAACAGTGCCACTCCCGACGAGTCGAATACGCAGTATTTT. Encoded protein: CANSATPDESNTQYF.

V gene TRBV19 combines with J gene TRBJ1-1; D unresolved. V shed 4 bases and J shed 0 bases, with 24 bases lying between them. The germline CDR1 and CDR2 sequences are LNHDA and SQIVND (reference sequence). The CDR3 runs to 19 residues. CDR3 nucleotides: TGTGCCAGTAGTACCACGCACCTGGGCGGAGGAAGCATGAACACTGAAGCTTTCTTT. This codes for CASSTTHLGGGSMNTEAFF.

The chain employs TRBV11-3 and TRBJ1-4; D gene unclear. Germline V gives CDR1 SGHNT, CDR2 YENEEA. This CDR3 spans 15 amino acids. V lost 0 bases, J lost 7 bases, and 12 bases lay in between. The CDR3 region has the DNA TGTGCCAGCAGCTTAGATGGGCTGGTGGGTGAAAAACTGTTTTTT. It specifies CASSLDGLVGEKLFF.

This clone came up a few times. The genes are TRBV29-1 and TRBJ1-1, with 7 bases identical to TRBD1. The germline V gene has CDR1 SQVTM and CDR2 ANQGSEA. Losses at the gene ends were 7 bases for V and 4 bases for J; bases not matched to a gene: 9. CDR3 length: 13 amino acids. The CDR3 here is CSGVTGMGTEAFF. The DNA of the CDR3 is TGCAGCGGTGTGACAGGGATGGGCACTGAAGCTTTCTTT.

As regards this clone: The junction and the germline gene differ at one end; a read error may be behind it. The CDR3 is CSVVWAVSYEQYF. CDR3 bases: TGCAGCGTCGTCTGGGCAGTTTCCTACGAACAGTACTTC. The V and J genes are TRBV29-1 and TRBJ2-7, with unresolved D. The CDR3 length is 13 residues. From germline, CDR1 is SQVTM and CDR2 ANQGSEA.

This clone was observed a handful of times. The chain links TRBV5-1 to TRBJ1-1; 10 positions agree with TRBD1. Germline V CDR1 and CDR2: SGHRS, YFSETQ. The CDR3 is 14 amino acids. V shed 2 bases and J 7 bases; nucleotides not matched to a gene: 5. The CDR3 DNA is TGCGCCAGCAGCTTAACGACAGGGGGCTATGAAGCTTTCTTT. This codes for CASSLTTGGYEAFF.

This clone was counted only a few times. CDR3 sequence reads: CASSSLGKSRKTYGYTF. The CDR3, as DNA: TGTGCCAGCAGCTCGTTGGGTAAATCTCGAAAGACCTATGGCTACACCTTC. This sequence joins TRBV11-3 and TRBJ1-2; D remains ambiguous. The CDR3 covers 17 residues. Germline loops: CDR1 SGHNT, CDR2 YENEEA. With 4 bases removed from V and 4 bases from J, the gap between germline ends came to 22 bases.

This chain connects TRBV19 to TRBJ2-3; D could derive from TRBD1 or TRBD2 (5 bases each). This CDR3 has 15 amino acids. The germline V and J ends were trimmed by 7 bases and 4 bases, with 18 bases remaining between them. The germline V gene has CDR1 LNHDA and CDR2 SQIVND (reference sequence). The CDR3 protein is CASTRDPGRADTQYF. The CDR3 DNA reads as TGTGCCAGTACCAGAGACCCGGGACGGGCAGATACGCAGTATTTT. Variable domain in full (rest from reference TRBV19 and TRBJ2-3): DGGITQSPKYLFRKEGQNVTLSCEQNLNHDAMYWYRQDPGQGLRLIYYSQIVNDFQKGDIAEGYSVSREKKESFPLTVTSAQKNPTAFYLCASTRDPGRADTQYFGPGTRLTVL.

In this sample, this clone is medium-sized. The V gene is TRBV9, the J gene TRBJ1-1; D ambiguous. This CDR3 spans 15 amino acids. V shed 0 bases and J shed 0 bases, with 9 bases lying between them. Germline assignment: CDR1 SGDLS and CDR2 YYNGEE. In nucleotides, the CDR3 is TGTGCCAGCAGCGTAGGTAGGGCCATGAACACTGAAGCTTTCTTT. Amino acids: CASSVGRAMNTEAFF.

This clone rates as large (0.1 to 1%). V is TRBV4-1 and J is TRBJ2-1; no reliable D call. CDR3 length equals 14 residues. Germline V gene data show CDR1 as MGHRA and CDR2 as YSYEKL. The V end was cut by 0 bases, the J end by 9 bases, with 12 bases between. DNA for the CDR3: TGCGCCAGCAGCCAAGACGGGCCTTACCTTGAGCAGTTCTTC. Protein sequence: CASSQDGPYLEQFF.

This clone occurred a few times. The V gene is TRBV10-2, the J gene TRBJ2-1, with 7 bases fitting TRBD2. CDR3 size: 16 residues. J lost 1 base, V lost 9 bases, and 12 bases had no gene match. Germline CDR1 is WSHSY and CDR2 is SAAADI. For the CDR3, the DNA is TGCGCCAGTGCTCTTTCCGGGACTACTTCCTACAATGAGCAGTTCTTC. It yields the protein CASALSGTTSYNEQFF.

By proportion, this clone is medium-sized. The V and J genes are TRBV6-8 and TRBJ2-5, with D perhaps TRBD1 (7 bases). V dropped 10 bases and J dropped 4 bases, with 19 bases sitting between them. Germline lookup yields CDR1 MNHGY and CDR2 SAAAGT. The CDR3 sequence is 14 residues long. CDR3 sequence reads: CAIRDPQGGETQYF. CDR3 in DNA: TGTGCCATCAGGGACCCCCAGGGGGGAGAGACCCAGTACTTC.

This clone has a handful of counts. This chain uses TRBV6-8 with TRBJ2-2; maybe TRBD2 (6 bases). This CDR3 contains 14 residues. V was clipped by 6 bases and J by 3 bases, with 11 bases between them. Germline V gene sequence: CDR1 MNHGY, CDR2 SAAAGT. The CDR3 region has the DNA TGTGCCAGCAGAGCGGACTACTACACCGGGGAGCTGTTTTTT. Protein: CASRADYYTGELFF.

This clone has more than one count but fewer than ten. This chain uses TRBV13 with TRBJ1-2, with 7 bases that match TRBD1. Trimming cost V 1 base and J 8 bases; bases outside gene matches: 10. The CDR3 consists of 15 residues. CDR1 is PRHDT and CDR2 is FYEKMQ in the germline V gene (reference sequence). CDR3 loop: CASSLEGTADRGYTF. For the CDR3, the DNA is TGTGCCAGCAGCTTAGAGGGGACAGCGGACCGCGGCTACACCTTC. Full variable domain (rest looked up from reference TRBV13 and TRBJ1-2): AAGVIQSPRHLIKEKRETATLKCYPIPRHDTVYWYQQGPGQDPQFLISFYEKMQSDKGSIPDRFSAQQFSDYHSELNMSSLELGDSALYFCASSLEGTADRGYTFGSGTRLTVV.

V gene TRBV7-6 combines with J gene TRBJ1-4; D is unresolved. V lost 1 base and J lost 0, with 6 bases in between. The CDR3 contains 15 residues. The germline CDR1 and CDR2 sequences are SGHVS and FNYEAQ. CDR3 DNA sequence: TGTGCCAGCAGCTTAGTCAGCCCAACTAATGAAAAACTGTTTTTT. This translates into CASSLVSPTNEKLFF.

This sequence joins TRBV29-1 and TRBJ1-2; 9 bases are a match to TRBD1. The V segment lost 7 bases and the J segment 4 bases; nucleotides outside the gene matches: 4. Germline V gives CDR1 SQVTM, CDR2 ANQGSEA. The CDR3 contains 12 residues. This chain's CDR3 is CSATGGAYGYTF. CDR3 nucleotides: TGCAGCGCCACAGGGGGCGCCTATGGCTACACCTTC.

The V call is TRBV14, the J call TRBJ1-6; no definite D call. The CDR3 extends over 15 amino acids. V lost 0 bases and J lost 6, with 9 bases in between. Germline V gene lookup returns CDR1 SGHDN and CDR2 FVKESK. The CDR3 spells CASSQDLRGNSPLHF. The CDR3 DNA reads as TGTGCCAGCAGCCAAGATCTTCGCGGTAATTCACCCCTCCACTTT. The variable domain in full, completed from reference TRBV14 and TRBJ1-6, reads EAGVTQFPSHSVIEKGQTVTLRCDPISGHDNLYWYRRVMGKEIKFLLHFVKESKQDESGMPNNRFLAERTGGTYSTLKVQPAELEDSGVYFCASSQDLRGNSPLHFGNGTRLTVT.

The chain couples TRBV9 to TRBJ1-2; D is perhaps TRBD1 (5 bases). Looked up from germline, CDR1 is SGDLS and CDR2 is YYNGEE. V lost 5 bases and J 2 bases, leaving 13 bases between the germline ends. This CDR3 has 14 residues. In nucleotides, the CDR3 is TGTGCCAGCAGTGACCCCTGGGGGAACTATGGCTACACCTTC. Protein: CASSDPWGNYGYTF.

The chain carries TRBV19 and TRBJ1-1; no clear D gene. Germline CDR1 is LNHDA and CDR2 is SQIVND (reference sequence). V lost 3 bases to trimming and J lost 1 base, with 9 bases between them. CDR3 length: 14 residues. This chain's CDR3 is CASSIPSWNTEAFF. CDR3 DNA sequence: TGTGCCAGTAGTATCCCGAGTTGGAACACTGAAGCTTTCTTT.

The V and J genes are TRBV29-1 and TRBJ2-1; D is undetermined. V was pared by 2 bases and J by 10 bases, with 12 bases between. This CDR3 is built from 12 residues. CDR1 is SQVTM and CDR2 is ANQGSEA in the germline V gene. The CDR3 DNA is TGCAGCGTTGAAAGTAGAGGTAGGGAGCAGTTCTTC. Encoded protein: CSVESRGREQFF.

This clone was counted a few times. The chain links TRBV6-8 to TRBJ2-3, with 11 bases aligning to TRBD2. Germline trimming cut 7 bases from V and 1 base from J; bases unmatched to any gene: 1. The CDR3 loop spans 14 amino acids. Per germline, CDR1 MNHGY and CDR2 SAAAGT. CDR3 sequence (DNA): TGTGCCAGCATAGCGGGGGGGGGCACAGATACGCAGTATTTT. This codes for CASIAGGGTDTQYF.

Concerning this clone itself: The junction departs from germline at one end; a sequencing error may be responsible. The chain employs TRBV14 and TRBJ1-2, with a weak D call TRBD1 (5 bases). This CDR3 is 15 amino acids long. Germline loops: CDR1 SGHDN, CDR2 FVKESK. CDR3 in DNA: TGTGTCAGCAGCCAAGGTTTCCAGGGTCTCTATGGCTACACCTTC. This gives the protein CVSSQGFQGLYGYTF. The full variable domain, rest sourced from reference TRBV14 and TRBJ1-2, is EAGVTQFPSHSVIEKGQTVTLRCDPISGHDNLYWYRRVMGKEIKFLLHFVKESKQDESGMPNNRFLAERTGGTYSTLKVQPAELEDSGVYFCVSSQGFQGLYGYTFGSGTRLTVV.

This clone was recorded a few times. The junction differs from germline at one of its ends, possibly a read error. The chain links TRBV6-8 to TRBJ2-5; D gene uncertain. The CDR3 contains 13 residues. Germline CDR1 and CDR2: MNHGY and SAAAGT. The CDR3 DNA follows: TGTGCCATCAGTGCCTCAGGTGGGGAGACCCAGTACTTC. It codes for CAISASGGETQYF.

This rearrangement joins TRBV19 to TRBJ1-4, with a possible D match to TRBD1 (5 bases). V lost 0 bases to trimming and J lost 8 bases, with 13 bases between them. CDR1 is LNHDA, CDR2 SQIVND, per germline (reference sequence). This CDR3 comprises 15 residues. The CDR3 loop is CASSIDRGALEKLFF. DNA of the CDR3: TGTGCCAGTAGTATAGATAGGGGCGCATTGGAAAAACTGTTTTTT.

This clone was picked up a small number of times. The CDR3 sequence is CASMREGNTEAFF. For the CDR3, the DNA is TGTGCCAGCATGCGGGAAGGGAACACTGAAGCTTTCTTT. The chain couples TRBV25-1 to TRBJ1-1; D not certain. CDR1 is MGHDK, CDR2 SYGVNS, per germline. V gave up 7 bases and J gave up 1 base, with 10 bases separating them. This CDR3 is built from 13 residues.

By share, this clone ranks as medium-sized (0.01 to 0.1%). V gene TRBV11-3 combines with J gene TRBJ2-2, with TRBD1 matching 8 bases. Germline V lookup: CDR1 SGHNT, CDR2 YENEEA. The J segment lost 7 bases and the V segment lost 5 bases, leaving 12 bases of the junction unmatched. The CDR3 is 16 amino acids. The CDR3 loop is CASSPDSGGLGGELFF. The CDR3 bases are TGTGCCAGCAGCCCTGATTCAGGGGGCCTCGGCGGGGAGCTGTTTTTT.

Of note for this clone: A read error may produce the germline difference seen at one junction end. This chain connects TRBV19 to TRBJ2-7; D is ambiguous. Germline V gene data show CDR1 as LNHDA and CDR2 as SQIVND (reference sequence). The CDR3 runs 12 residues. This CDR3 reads CASSKDTYEQYF. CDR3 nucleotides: TGTGCTAGTAGTAAGGATACCTACGAGCAGTACTTC.

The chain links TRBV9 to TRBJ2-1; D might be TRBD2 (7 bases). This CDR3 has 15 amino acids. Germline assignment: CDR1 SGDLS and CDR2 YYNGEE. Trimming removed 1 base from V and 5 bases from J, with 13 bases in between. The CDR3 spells CASSVLGGPNNEQFF. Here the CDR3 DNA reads TGTGCCAGCAGCGTACTCGGGGGGCCTAACAATGAGCAGTTCTTC. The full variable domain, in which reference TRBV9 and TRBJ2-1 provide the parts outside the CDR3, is DSGVTQTPKHLITATGQRVTLRCSPRSGDLSVYWYQQSLDQGLQFLIQYYNGEERAKGNILERFSAQQFPDLHSELNLSSLELGDSALYFCASSVLGGPNNEQFFGPGTRLTVL.

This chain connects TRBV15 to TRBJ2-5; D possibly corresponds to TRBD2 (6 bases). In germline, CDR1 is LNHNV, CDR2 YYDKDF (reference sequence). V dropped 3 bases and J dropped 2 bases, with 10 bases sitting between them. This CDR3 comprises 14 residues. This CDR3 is CATSRGDFQETQYF. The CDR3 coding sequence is TGTGCCACCAGCAGGGGGGACTTTCAAGAGACCCAGTACTTC.